This T cell receptor beta chain stems from a study of metastatic and nonmetastatic thyroid tumors. Broader study findings: Benign nodules were reported to have significantly lower TCR beta diversity than malignant thyroid tumors, in blood and tumor.

This clone came up many times. Its antigen is still unknown. TCRdb re-clonotyped the PCR reads via MiXCR. The sample carries about 40,000 clones, more than 9.5% recorded once. V lost 4 bases and J lost 5; bases outside the gene matches: 10. CDR3 length equals 14 residues. The germline V gene has CDR1 GTSNPN and CDR2 SVGIG (reference sequence). No patient had received any treatment before thyroid surgery. The chain has TRBV30 and TRBJ1-1, with 7 bases that match TRBD1. Material: blood. The receptor was isolated from a female donor with papillary thyroid cancer or a benign thyroid nodule (not recorded which). Some clones in this sample may be carry-over from other donors' samples. The CDR3 region is CAWIRAGGRTEAFF. Written as DNA, the CDR3 is TGTGCCTGGATTCGGGCAGGGGGGAGAACTGAAGCTTTCTTT.